These 8 T cell receptor beta chains were all obtained from the same sample, sequenced in a study of blood T cells in healthy people across ages. Primers used in a second PCR of roughly 6 to 11 cycles were a sample-barcoded 5' primer and a J-beta primer mix. One entry per CDR3 protein results from TCRdb running MiXCR on the 5' RACE reads. The sample includes more than 650,000 distinct CDR3 sequences, about 20% of them seen just once. Sequences were obtained from blood. All receptors come from a man between 65 and 85 years old in good health.

V usage is TRBV7-9 and J usage is TRBJ2-7; a possible D gene is TRBD1 (5 bases). The ends were cut back, 5 bases at V and 0 bases at J, with 14 bases in the middle. Looked up from germline, CDR1 is SEHNR and CDR2 is FQNEAQ (reference sequence). The CDR3 is 15 residues long. The CDR3 coding sequence is TGTGCCAGCAGCACTTCCCGGACAAGCTCCTACGAGCAGTACTTC. Translation: CASSTSRTSSYEQYF.

In DNA form, the CDR3 reads TGTGCCAGCAGTTTAGGGCTGGGAACTTATGGCTACACCTTC. Translation: CASSLGLGTYGYTF. V is TRBV12-3 or TRBV12-4 and J is TRBJ1-2; D unresolved. The CDR3 extends over 14 amino acids. The ends were cut back, 1 base at V and 5 bases at J, with 11 bases in the middle.

This clonotype was observed many times. The rearrangement links TRBV5-1 to TRBJ2-5, with TRBD2 matching over 9 bases. CDR1 is SGHRS, CDR2 YFSETQ, per germline. CDR3 size: 16 residues. The ends lost 0 bases at V and 0 bases at J; junction bases unmatched: 3. The CDR3 region is CASSLVAGDYQETQYF. CDR3 DNA sequence: TGCGCCAGCAGCTTGGTAGCGGGGGACTACCAAGAGACCCAGTACTTC.

V gene TRBV4-2 combines with J gene TRBJ1-2; the D is unclear. From germline, CDR1 is LGHNA and CDR2 YNFKEQ. The CDR3 loop spans 15 amino acids. With 4 bases removed from V and 2 bases from J, the gap between germline ends came to 14 bases. CDR3 region: CASSRLEGQNYGYTF. DNA of the CDR3: TGTGCCAGCAGCCGGCTCGAAGGGCAGAACTATGGCTACACCTTC.

This clonotype appeared a few times. V gene TRBV12-3 or TRBV12-4 combines with J gene TRBJ2-5; no definite D call. The J call is in doubt because the DNA end fits TRBJ2-7 better. The CDR3 has 14 residues. The CDR3 DNA reads TGTGCCAGCAGTCCGGGCCTCGCATCCAACGAGCAGTACTTC. Amino acid sequence: CASSPGLASNEQYF.

The CDR3 reads CATKTGGGQETQYF. CDR3 nucleotides: TGTGCCACCAAGACAGGAGGCGGGCAAGAGACCCAGTACTTC. The rearrangement joins TRBV6-5 to TRBJ2-5; the D gene is possibly TRBD1 (6 bases). Germline-derived CDR1 and CDR2 are MNHEY and SVGAGI. This CDR3 comprises 14 residues. The V end was cut by 10 bases, the J end by 2 bases, with 17 bases between.

The gene calls are TRBV20-1 and TRBJ2-1; 7 nucleotides agree with TRBD2. The DNA end is more similar to TRBJ2-5, so the J call may be wrong. Per the germline V gene, CDR1 is DFQATT and CDR2 is SNEGSKA (reference sequence). The CDR3 runs to 15 residues. For the CDR3, the DNA is TGCAGTGCGCCTCGTTGGGCGGGAGTTAAGGAGACCCAGTACTTC. It yields the protein CSAPRWAGVKETQYF.

The table lists this clonotype with many counts. The chain is built from TRBV29-1 and TRBJ2-1, with 8 nucleotides matching TRBD2. The CDR3 covers 13 residues. The germline V gene has CDR1 SQVTM and CDR2 ANQGSEA. With 5 bases clipped from V and 6 bases from J, the junction kept 6 bases outside the gene matches. DNA for the CDR3: TGCAGCGTTATGCCAGCGGGGGTCAATGAGCAGTTCTTC. Its protein is CSVMPAGVNEQFF.